One T cell receptor (beta chain) is described in this entry. As yet, its antigen is unknown. The data are from a study of cytomegalovirus exposure and HLA in healthy donors. Study-wide findings and caveats: In an earlier analysis, in 587 donors, most V segments appeared productive either ~87% or ~30% of the time.

Trimming left V 6 bases short and J 15 bases short, with 21 bases between. This CDR3 region has 12 residues. CDR1 and CDR2 from the germline V gene are SQVTM and ANQGSEA. Amplification used 60 Vbeta primers and 13 Jbeta primers. Clones were sequenced by immunoSEQ multiplex PCR, and TCRdb holds only the in-frame ones, with some missing. This sample's table reports about 140,000 clones. This receptor was obtained from a woman between 18 and 29 years old in good health and CMV-seronegative. The sequenced sample was PBMCs. This chain links TRBV29-1 with TRBJ2-1; perhaps TRBD1 as D (6 bases). The CDR3 DNA is TGCAGCGTCCTACTCTTGACAGGATCCTCGTTCTTC. This translates into CSVLLLTGSSFF.